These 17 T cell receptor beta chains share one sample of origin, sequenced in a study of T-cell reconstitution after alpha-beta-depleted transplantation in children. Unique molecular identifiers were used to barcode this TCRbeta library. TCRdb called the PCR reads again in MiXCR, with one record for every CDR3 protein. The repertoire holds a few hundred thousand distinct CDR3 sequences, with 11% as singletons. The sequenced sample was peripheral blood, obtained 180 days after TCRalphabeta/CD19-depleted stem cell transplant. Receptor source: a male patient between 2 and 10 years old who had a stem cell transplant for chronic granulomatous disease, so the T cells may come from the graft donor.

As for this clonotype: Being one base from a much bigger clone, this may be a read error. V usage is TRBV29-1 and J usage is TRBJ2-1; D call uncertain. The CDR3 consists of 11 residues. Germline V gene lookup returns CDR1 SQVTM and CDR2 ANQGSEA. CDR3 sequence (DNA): TGCGGCGTAGGACCGGGCTTTGAGCAGTTCTTC. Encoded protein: CGVGPGFEQFF.

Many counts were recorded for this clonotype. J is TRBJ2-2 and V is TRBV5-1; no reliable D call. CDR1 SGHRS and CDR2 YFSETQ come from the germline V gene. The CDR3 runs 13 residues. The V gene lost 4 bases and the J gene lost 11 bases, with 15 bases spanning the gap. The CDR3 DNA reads TGCGCCAGCAGCACGCTGAATAGGGTTGAGCTGTTTTTT. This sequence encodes CASSTLNRVELFF.

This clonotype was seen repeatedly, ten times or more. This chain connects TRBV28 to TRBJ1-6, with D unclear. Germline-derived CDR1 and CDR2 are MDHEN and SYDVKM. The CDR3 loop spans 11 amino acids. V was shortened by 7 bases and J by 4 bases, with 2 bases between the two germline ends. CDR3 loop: CASKYNSPLHF. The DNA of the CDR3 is TGTGCCAGCAAGTATAATTCACCCCTCCACTTT.

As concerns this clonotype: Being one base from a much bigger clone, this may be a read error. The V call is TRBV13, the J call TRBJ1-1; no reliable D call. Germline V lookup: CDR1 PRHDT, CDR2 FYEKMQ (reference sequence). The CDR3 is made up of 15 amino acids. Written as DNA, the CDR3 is TGTTCCAGCAGCCCCGCCCTTTGGGGGAACACTGAAGCTTTCTTT. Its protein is CSSSPALWGNTEAFF.

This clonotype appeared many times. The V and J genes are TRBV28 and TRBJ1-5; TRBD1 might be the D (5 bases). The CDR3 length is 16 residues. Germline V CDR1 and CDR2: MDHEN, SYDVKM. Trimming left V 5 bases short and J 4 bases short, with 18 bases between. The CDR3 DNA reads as TGTGCCAGCAGTCCTGGGACTGATGGAGTTAATCAGCCCCAGCATTTT. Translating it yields CASSPGTDGVNQPQHF.

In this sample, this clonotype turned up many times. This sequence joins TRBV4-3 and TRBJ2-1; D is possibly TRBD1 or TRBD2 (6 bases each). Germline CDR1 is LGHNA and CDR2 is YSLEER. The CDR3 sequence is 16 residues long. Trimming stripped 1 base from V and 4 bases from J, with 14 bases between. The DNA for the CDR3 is TGCGCCAGCAGCCAAGCGGGGTGGAGGGGGTACAATGAGCAGTTCTTC. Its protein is CASSQAGWRGYNEQFF.

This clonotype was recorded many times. The chain's CDR3 is CASSPVNTEAFF. The CDR3, as DNA: TGTGCCAGCAGCCCGGTGAACACTGAAGCTTTCTTT. V and J are TRBV5-5 and TRBJ1-1; D ambiguous. Germline V gives CDR1 SGHKS, CDR2 YYEKEE (reference sequence). This CDR3 comprises 12 residues. The V and J ends lost 4 bases and 0 bases respectively, with 4 bases between them.

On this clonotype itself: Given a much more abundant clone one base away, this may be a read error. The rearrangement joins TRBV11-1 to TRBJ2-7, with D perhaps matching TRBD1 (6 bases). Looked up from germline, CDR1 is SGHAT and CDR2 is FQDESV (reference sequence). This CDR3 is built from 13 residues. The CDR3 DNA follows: TGTGCCATCAGCAAGGGACAAGCCTACGAGCAGTACTTC. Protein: CAISKGQAYEQYF.

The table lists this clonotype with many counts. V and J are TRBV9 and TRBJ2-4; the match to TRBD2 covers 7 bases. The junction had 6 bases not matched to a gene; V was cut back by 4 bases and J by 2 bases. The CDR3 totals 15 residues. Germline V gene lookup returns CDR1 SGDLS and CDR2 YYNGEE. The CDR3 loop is CASSPGLVPKNIQYF. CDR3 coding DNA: TGTGCCAGCAGCCCAGGACTAGTTCCCAAAAACATTCAGTACTTC.

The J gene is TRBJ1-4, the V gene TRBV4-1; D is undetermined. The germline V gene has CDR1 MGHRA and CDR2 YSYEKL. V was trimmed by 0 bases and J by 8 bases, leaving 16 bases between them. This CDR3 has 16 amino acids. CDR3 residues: CASSQDPGVGMEKLFF. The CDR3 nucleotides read TGCGCCAGCAGCCAAGATCCGGGAGTAGGCATGGAAAAACTGTTTTTT.

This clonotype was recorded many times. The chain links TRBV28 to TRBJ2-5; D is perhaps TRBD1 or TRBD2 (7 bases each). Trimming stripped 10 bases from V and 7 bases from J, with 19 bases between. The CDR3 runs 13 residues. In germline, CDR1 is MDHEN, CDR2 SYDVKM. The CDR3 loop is CAIRGGGGWTQYF. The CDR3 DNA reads TGTGCCATCCGGGGAGGGGGCGGGTGGACCCAGTACTTC.

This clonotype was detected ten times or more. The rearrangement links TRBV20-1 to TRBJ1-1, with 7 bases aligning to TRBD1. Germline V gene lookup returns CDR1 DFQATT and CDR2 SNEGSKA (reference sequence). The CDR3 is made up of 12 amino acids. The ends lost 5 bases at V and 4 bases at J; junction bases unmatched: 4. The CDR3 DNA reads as TGCAGTGCTTGGAGACAGGGCACTGAAGCTTTCTTT. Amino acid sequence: CSAWRQGTEAFF.

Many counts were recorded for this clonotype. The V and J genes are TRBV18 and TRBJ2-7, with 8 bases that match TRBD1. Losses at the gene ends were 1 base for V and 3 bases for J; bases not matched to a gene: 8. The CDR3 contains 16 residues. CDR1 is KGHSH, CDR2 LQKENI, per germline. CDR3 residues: CASSPRGQGAVYEQYF. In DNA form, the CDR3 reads TGTGCCAGCTCACCACGGGGTCAGGGGGCGGTCTACGAGCAGTACTTC.

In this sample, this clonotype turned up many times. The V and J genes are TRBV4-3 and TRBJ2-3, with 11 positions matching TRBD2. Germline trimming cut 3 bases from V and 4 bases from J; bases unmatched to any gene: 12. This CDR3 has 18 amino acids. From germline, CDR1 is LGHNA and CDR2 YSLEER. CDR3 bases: TGCGCCAGCAGCCATTTAGGGCGACTAGCGGGGTTAGCAGATACGCAGTATTTT. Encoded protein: CASSHLGRLAGLADTQYF.

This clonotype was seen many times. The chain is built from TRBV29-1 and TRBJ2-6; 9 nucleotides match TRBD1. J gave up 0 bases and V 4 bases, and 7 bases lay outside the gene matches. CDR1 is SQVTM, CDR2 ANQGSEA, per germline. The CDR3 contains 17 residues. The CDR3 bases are TGCAGCGTTGGTGGGACAGGGATCTCCTCTGGGGCCAACGTCCTGACTTTC. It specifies CSVGGTGISSGANVLTF.

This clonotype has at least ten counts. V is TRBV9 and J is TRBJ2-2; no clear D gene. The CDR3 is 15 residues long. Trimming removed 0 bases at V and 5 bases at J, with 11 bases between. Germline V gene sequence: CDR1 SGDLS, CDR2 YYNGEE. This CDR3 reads CASSVEVWGTGELFF. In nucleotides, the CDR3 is TGTGCCAGCAGCGTAGAAGTTTGGGGTACCGGGGAGCTGTTTTTT.

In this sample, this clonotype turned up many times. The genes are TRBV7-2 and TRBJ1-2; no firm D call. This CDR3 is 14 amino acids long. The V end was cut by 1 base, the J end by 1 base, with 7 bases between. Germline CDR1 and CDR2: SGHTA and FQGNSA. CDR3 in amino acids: CASSLGTFNYGYTF. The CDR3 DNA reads TGTGCCAGCAGCTTAGGTACATTTAACTATGGCTACACCTTC.